A few counts support the clone carrying this TCR beta chain. The CDR3 totals 14 residues. Germline-derived CDR1 and CDR2 are SGHRS and YFSETQ. V was pared by 4 bases and J by 5 bases, with 15 bases between. The TCR alpha and TCR beta cDNA libraries, bearing sample barcodes and UMIs, were generated by 5'RACE using constant-segment primers. MiXCR was run by TCRdb on the 5' RACE reads, yielding one entry per CDR3 protein. The table includes 200,000 to 250,000 distinct CDR3 sequences, over 7.5% detected once. The data stem from a study of T-cell memory formation after mild COVID-19. Study as a whole: Clusters were largely donor specific.

The chain links TRBV5-1 to TRBJ1-2; a weak D match, TRBD1 (6 bases). Material for sequencing was PBMCs or a T cell subset sorted from them (not recorded which). The TCR originated in a man in his late teens or twenties who had mild COVID-19 (a few samples of this study predate the infection). Cell type and time point are not known. Here the CDR3 reads CASSPGGATYGYTF. The CDR3 bases are TGCGCCAGCAGCCCGGGGGGGGCCACTTATGGCTACACCTTC.